The next 26 T cell receptor beta chains were all read from a single sample in a study of blood T cell repertoires in COVID-19. Measured with immunoSEQ multiplex PCR; TCRdb has only the in-frame clones, and not every one. This sample has roughly 290,000 clones, with 90% found just once. Sequencing was done on a sample of PBMCs or T cells enriched from blood (not recorded which). The receptors derive from a woman aged 18 to 35 with acute COVID-19.

V and J are TRBV6-1 and TRBJ2-3; 8 nucleotides match TRBD2. The CDR3 has 19 residues. The V gene end was trimmed by 2 bases and the J gene end by 0 bases; junction bases not matched to a gene: 13. CDR1 and CDR2 from the germline V gene are MNHNS and SASEGT. The CDR3 is CASSEISSGTYYSTDTQYF. In nucleotides, the CDR3 is TGTGCCAGCAGTGAAATTAGTAGCGGGACATATTACAGCACAGATACGCAGTATTTT.

The CDR3 reads CASRQGPNYGYTF. In DNA form, the CDR3 reads TGTGCCAGCCGACAGGGCCCTAACTATGGCTACACCTTC. This chain uses TRBV5-5 with TRBJ1-2; 7 bases are a match to TRBD1. The germline V gene encodes CDR1 SGHKS and CDR2 YYEKEE (reference sequence). V was pared by 7 bases and J by 0 bases, with 3 bases of the junction left unmatched. The CDR3 length is 13 residues.

The J gene is TRBJ1-5, the V gene TRBV30; perhaps TRBD1 as D (6 bases). The germline CDR1 and CDR2 sequences are GTSNPN and SVGIG (reference sequence). The V end was cut by 3 bases, the J end by 10 bases, with 22 bases between. The length of the CDR3 is 15 residues. The CDR3 here is CAWSGAPEGEGPQHF. DNA of the CDR3: TGTGCCTGGAGCGGGGCCCCTGAGGGGGAGGGTCCCCAGCATTTT.

This clone occurred once. The gene calls are TRBV15 and TRBJ1-2; 9 bases line up with TRBD1. Germline-derived CDR1 and CDR2 are LNHNV and YYDKDF (reference sequence). The V segment lost 0 bases and the J segment 4 bases; nucleotides outside the gene matches: 6. This CDR3 has 16 amino acids. The CDR3 nucleotides read TGTGCCACCAGCAGAGATCGGACAGGGGCGTCCTATGGCTACACCTTC. It translates to CATSRDRTGASYGYTF.

The chain uses TRBV7-3 and TRBJ2-3; TRBD2 matches 9 bases. V lost 6 bases and J lost 2; bases outside the gene matches: 15. Per germline, CDR1 SGHTA and CDR2 FQGTGA. There are 18 residues in the CDR3. CDR3: CASSSEGLARTNTDTQYF. CDR3 bases: TGTGCCAGCAGTAGTGAAGGACTAGCGAGGACCAACACAGATACGCAGTATTTT.

This chain connects TRBV10-3 to TRBJ2-7, with D maybe TRBD2 (6 bases). The germline V gene encodes CDR1 ENHRY and CDR2 SYGVKD. This CDR3 has 13 amino acids. Trimming shortened V by 6 bases and J by 0 bases, and 9 bases separated the two germline ends. The CDR3, as DNA: TGTGCCATCAGCACCGGGAGCTCCTACGAGCAGTACTTC. This gives the protein CAISTGSSYEQYF.

V is TRBV18 and J is TRBJ2-3, with 12 bases that match TRBD2. In germline, CDR1 is KGHSH, CDR2 LQKENI. V shed 1 base and J 1 base; nucleotides not matched to a gene: 6. The CDR3 runs to 18 residues. The CDR3 DNA reads as TGTGCCAGCTCACCACAGCTAGCGGGAGGGCAACGCACAGATACGCAGTATTTT. Encoded protein: CASSPQLAGGQRTDTQYF.

The chain has TRBV9 and TRBJ2-5; D is possibly TRBD1 (6 bases). This CDR3 has 14 amino acids. V lost 3 bases and J lost 1, with 10 bases in between. Germline V gene data show CDR1 as SGDLS and CDR2 as YYNGEE. For the CDR3, the DNA is TGTGCCAGCAGCGCTAGGGGGACCCAAGAGACCCAGTACTTC. The encoded protein is CASSARGTQETQYF. Full variable domain (rest looked up from reference TRBV9 and TRBJ2-5): DSGVTQTPKHLITATGQRVTLRCSPRSGDLSVYWYQQSLDQGLQFLIQYYNGEERAKGNILERFSAQQFPDLHSELNLSSLELGDSALYFCASSARGTQETQYFGPGTRLLVL.

This clone came up a few times. The V gene is TRBV11-3, the J gene TRBJ1-1; TRBD1 matches 7 bases. CDR3 size: 13 residues. After removal of 0 bases from V and 8 bases from J, the junction contained 3 bases not matched to a gene. CDR1 and CDR2 (germline): SGHNT, YENEEA. The CDR3 protein is CASSLEGGQEAFF. CDR3 DNA: TGTGCCAGCAGCTTAGAGGGGGGACAGGAAGCTTTCTTT.

This clone was observed a few times. V and J are TRBV9 and TRBJ1-1; 8 bases agree with TRBD1. The CDR3 runs to 16 residues. After removal of 0 bases from V and 4 bases from J, the junction contained 8 bases not matched to a gene. Germline V gene data show CDR1 as SGDLS and CDR2 as YYNGEE. CDR3 residues: CASSVGFGTGLTEAFF. The CDR3 bases are TGTGCCAGCAGCGTAGGTTTTGGGACAGGACTCACTGAAGCTTTCTTT.

CDR3 DNA sequence: TGTGCCAGCAGTCCTTCACGGGCGGGAGGCTACGAGCAGTACTTC. This codes for CASSPSRAGGYEQYF. The genes are TRBV7-9 and TRBJ2-7, with 8 positions matching TRBD2. The CDR3 loop spans 15 amino acids. Losses at the gene ends were 6 bases for V and 3 bases for J; bases not matched to a gene: 10. Per germline, CDR1 SEHNR and CDR2 FQNEAQ (reference sequence).

This chain connects TRBV18 to TRBJ2-2; D not resolved. The germline V and J ends were trimmed by 2 bases and 1 base, with 8 bases remaining between them. Germline-derived CDR1 and CDR2 are KGHSH and LQKENI. The CDR3 contains 15 residues. The CDR3 loop is CASSPDSGNTGELFF. CDR3 nucleotides: TGTGCCAGCTCACCAGATTCGGGGAACACCGGGGAGCTGTTTTTT.

The gene calls are TRBV2 and TRBJ2-7; weak D call: TRBD2 (6 bases). V gave up 4 bases and J gave up 2 bases, with 12 bases separating them. Germline assignment: CDR1 SNHLY and CDR2 FYNNEI. The CDR3 totals 14 residues. Here the CDR3 reads CASSGGGNPYEQYF. In DNA form, the CDR3 reads TGTGCCAGCAGTGGGGGCGGGAACCCCTACGAGCAGTACTTC.

The rearrangement links TRBV18 to TRBJ2-3; 8 bases map to TRBD1. Germline CDR1 is KGHSH and CDR2 is LQKENI. Trimming took 0 bases from V and 4 from J; bases not matched to a gene: 3. This CDR3 spans 15 amino acids. CDR3 in amino acids: CASSPPPGGPDTQYF. CDR3 in DNA: TGTGCCAGCTCACCACCCCCAGGGGGCCCAGATACGCAGTATTTT.

This clone has just one count. V gene TRBV5-1 combines with J gene TRBJ1-1; TRBD1 might be the D (6 bases). The CDR3 covers 13 residues. Trimming shortened V by 3 bases and J by 6 bases, and 12 bases separated the two germline ends. Germline values: CDR1 SGHRS, CDR2 YFSETQ. The CDR3 reads CASSSGQSPEAFF. The CDR3 coding sequence is TGCGCCAGCAGCTCCGGACAGAGCCCTGAAGCTTTCTTT.

V usage is TRBV10-3 and J usage is TRBJ1-2; 7 nucleotides line up with TRBD1. Germline CDR1 ENHRY, CDR2 SYGVKD. V lost 0 bases and J lost 4; bases outside the gene matches: 8. The CDR3 sequence is 16 residues long. The CDR3: CAISESQGDVSYGYTF. The CDR3 DNA sequence: TGTGCCATCAGTGAGTCTCAGGGGGATGTTAGCTATGGCTACACCTTC.

The chain has TRBV27 and TRBJ1-2; TRBD1 is a possible D gene (6 bases). Trimming took off 4 bases at V and 4 bases at J, with 16 bases between the two ends. The CDR3 is 15 amino acids. CDR1 MNHEY and CDR2 SMNVEV come from the germline V gene (reference sequence). The CDR3 here is CASSSPIRGAYGYTF. In DNA form, the CDR3 reads TGTGCCAGCAGTTCCCCCATCAGGGGCGCCTATGGCTACACCTTC.

CDR3 nucleotide sequence: TGTGCCAGCAGTGATCAGTCCTACGAGCAGTACTTC. Protein sequence: CASSDQSYEQYF. The gene calls are TRBV27 and TRBJ2-7; D uncertain. CDR3 length: 12 residues. Between the trimmed V and J ends, which lost 5 bases and 1 base, there was a span of 6 bases. From germline, CDR1 is MNHEY and CDR2 SMNVEV (reference sequence).

The V gene is TRBV5-6, the J gene TRBJ1-5, with TRBD1 identical over 9 bases. With V trimmed by 4 bases and J by 11 bases, 16 bases remained unmatched. The CDR3 covers 16 residues. Germline loops: CDR1 SGHDT, CDR2 YYEEEE. The DNA of the CDR3 is TGTGCCAGCAGCCTTAAGGGACAGGGCCTAAGGAGGGCCCAGCATTTT. It codes for CASSLKGQGLRRAQHF.

V gene TRBV7-9 combines with J gene TRBJ2-7; D call uncertain. V was shortened by 5 bases and J by 3 bases, with 8 bases between the two germline ends. The CDR3 covers 12 residues. Looked up from germline, CDR1 is SEHNR and CDR2 is FQNEAQ (reference sequence). DNA for the CDR3: TGTGCCAGCAGCCCCCAGAACTACGAGCAGTACTTC. Translated, it gives CASSPQNYEQYF.

The V gene is TRBV7-2, the J gene TRBJ2-7, with TRBD2 matching over 11 bases. The CDR3 sequence is 15 residues long. Germline V gene data show CDR1 as SGHTA and CDR2 as FQGNSA. The V gene end was trimmed by 4 bases and the J gene end by 2 bases; junction bases not matched to a gene: 4. The chain's CDR3 is CASSSSGLAAYEQYF. The CDR3 bases are TGTGCCAGCAGCTCTTCGGGACTAGCGGCCTACGAGCAGTACTTC.

The rearrangement links TRBV19 to TRBJ2-7, with a possible D match to TRBD2 (5 bases). Germline lookup yields CDR1 LNHDA and CDR2 SQIVND (reference sequence). The V end was cut by 0 bases, the J end by 1 base, with 7 bases between. The CDR3 length is 14 residues. The CDR3 region has the DNA TGTGCCAGTAGTATAGACAGACTATCCTACGAGCAGTACTTC. Translated, it gives CASSIDRLSYEQYF.

This chain joins TRBV6-5 and TRBJ1-5; tentative D call: TRBD1 (6 bases). The length of the CDR3 is 13 residues. Trimming took off 6 bases at V and 5 bases at J, with 11 bases between the two ends. The V gene's germline CDR1 is MNHEY and CDR2 SVGAGI. This chain's CDR3 is CASSPDRDQPQHF. The DNA for the CDR3 is TGTGCCAGCAGCCCGGACAGAGATCAGCCCCAGCATTTT.

CDR3 nucleotides: TGTGCCAGCAGCCAGGGACTAGCGGGTTACGAGCAGTACTTC. The encoded protein is CASSQGLAGYEQYF. The rearrangement links TRBV5-4 to TRBJ2-7; 12 bases match TRBD2. Germline V gives CDR1 SGHNT, CDR2 YYREEE (reference sequence). The CDR3 totals 14 residues. Trimming took 4 bases from V and 4 from J; bases not matched to a gene: 3.

The chain links TRBV7-6 to TRBJ2-1, with 9 bases aligning to TRBD2. Looked up from germline, CDR1 is SGHVS and CDR2 is FNYEAQ. This CDR3 has 17 residues. J was trimmed by 0 bases and V by 4 bases; bases with no gene match: 7. The CDR3 DNA follows: TGTGCCAGCAGCTCGATCAATAGCGGGAGCTCCTACAATGAGCAGTTCTTC. Encoded protein: CASSSINSGSSYNEQFF.

This chain joins TRBV3-1 (or the pseudogene TRBV3-2) and TRBJ2-2, with D unclear. The V and J ends lost 4 bases and 5 bases respectively, with 8 bases between them. This CDR3 spans 13 amino acids. Germline CDR1 LGHDT, CDR2 YNNKEL (reference sequence). This CDR3 is CASSPTLTGELFF. CDR3 DNA sequence: TGTGCCAGCAGCCCAACTTTAACCGGGGAGCTGTTTTTT.